The clone carrying this T cell receptor beta chain has a count of ten or more. The antigen is unknown. This sample was included in a study of T cells in Graves' hyperthyroidism and ophthalmopathy. Broader study findings: Expanded thyroid clonotypes (above 0.001) were mostly also found in blood.

The CDR3 is made up of 14 amino acids. The V gene's germline CDR1 is LGHDT and CDR2 YNNKEL (reference sequence). Trimming took off 0 bases at V and 11 bases at J, with 16 bases between the two ends. Amplification targeted TCR beta CDR3 regions from RNA transcripts. HTBI primers were used for first-round RT-PCR of the TCR CDR3. MiXCR, run by TCRdb on the multiplex PCR reads, gives a single entry per CDR3 protein. The profile shows around 420,000 distinct CDR3 sequences, around 14% of them singletons. Uncontrolled infection, other autoimmune disease, pregnancy or lactation led to exclusion. Diagnoses were established using clinical symptoms, serum thyroxine and TRAb, thyroid ultrasound and orbital computed tomography.

Sequences were obtained from blood. The receptor's source is a woman aged 18-29 years with Graves' hyperthyroidism. The rearrangement uses TRBV3-1 and TRBJ1-1; D call uncertain. CDR3 in DNA: TGTGCCAGCAGCCAAGATGTGAGGGTTGGTGGGGCTTTCTTT. Protein sequence: CASSQDVRVGGAFF.